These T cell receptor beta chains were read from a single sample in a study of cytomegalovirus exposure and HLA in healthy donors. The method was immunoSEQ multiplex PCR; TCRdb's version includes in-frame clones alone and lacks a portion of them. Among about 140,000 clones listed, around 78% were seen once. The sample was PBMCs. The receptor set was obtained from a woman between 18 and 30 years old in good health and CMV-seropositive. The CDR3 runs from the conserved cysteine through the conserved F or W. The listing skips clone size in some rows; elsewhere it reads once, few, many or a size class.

CDR3 protein: CASSLPGLYEQYF; CDR3 length: 13; clone size: .; J gene: TRBJ2-7; V gene: TRBV7-2
CDR3 protein: CASNGDSGNTIYF; CDR3 length: 13; clone size: .; J gene: TRBJ1-3; V gene: TRBV4-1
CDR3 protein: CAISYGQLSYEQYF; CDR3 length: 14; clone size: .; J gene: TRBJ2-7; V gene: TRBV10-3
CDR3 protein: CASSLAGGAGYTF; CDR3 length: 13; clone size: .; J gene: TRBJ1-2; V gene: TRBV11-2
CDR3 protein: CASSLVPGDGNEKLFF; CDR3 length: 16; clone size: .; J gene: TRBJ1-4; V gene: TRBV7-9
CDR3 protein: CASSYTFPSNTDTQYF; CDR3 length: 16; clone size: .; J gene: TRBJ2-3; V gene: TRBV7-9
CDR3 protein: CASSLRGADTQYF; CDR3 length: 13; clone size: .; J gene: TRBJ2-3; V gene: TRBV19
CDR3 protein: CASSQGQSNTEAFF; CDR3 length: 14; clone size: few; J gene: TRBJ1-1; V gene: TRBV19
CDR3 protein: CASSIRGSYNEQFF; CDR3 length: 14; clone size: .; J gene: TRBJ2-1; V gene: TRBV19
CDR3 protein: CAISESTQGRNGYTF; CDR3 length: 15; clone size: once; J gene: TRBJ1-2; V gene: TRBV10-3
CDR3 protein: CASTSKPPETGGYGYTF; CDR3 length: 17; clone size: .; J gene: TRBJ1-2; V gene: TRBV2
CDR3 protein: CASSLGTGMNTEAFF; CDR3 length: 15; clone size: .; J gene: TRBJ1-1; V gene: TRBV6-6
CDR3 protein: CSSSLGTGAPRFNEQFF; CDR3 length: 17; clone size: .; J gene: TRBJ2-1; V gene: TRBV7-9
CDR3 protein: CASSPWDRLNTEAFF; CDR3 length: 15; clone size: .; J gene: TRBJ1-1; V gene: TRBV5-6
CDR3 protein: CASKGQTNTEAFF; CDR3 length: 13; clone size: .; J gene: TRBJ1-1; V gene: TRBV2
CDR3 protein: CASSLLGTGGREQYF; CDR3 length: 15; clone size: .; J gene: TRBJ2-7; V gene: TRBV5-6
CDR3 protein: CASSPLWGLFYEQYF; CDR3 length: 15; clone size: .; J gene: TRBJ2-7; V gene: TRBV7-9
CDR3 protein: CASSLQGLAYEQYF; CDR3 length: 14; clone size: .; J gene: TRBJ2-7; V gene: TRBV27
CDR3 protein: CASSRSGGYGGELFF; CDR3 length: 15; clone size: .; J gene: TRBJ2-2; V gene: TRBV7-6
CDR3 protein: CASSLSSGDTQYF; CDR3 length: 13; clone size: .; J gene: TRBJ2-3; V gene: TRBV18
CDR3 protein: CASSKVAGAKEKLFF; CDR3 length: 15; clone size: .; J gene: TRBJ1-4; V gene: TRBV19
CDR3 protein: CASSLETGGVSNEQFF; CDR3 length: 16; clone size: .; J gene: TRBJ2-1; V gene: TRBV5-1
CDR3 protein: CASRMGAGNEQFF; CDR3 length: 13; clone size: .; J gene: TRBJ2-1; V gene: TRBV5-6
CDR3 protein: CASSTGTGGITEAFF; CDR3 length: 15; clone size: few; J gene: TRBJ1-1; V gene: TRBV6-1
CDR3 protein: CASSIPTGAATGELFF; CDR3 length: 16; clone size: .; J gene: TRBJ2-2; V gene: TRBV19
CDR3 protein: CASSLDYGTGDEKLFF; CDR3 length: 16; clone size: .; J gene: TRBJ1-4; V gene: TRBV23-1
CDR3 protein: CASSRTELGKLFF; CDR3 length: 13; clone size: few; J gene: TRBJ1-4; V gene: TRBV2
CDR3 protein: CASSQSRDRDFGYTF; CDR3 length: 15; clone size: .; J gene: TRBJ1-2; V gene: TRBV23-1
CDR3 protein: CASSKRDRAFGGYTF; CDR3 length: 15; clone size: few; J gene: TRBJ1-2; V gene: TRBV6-6
CDR3 protein: CAISDQGYPSGNTIYF; CDR3 length: 16; clone size: .; J gene: TRBJ1-3; V gene: TRBV10-3
CDR3 protein: CASSSYTGFGNTEAFF; CDR3 length: 16; clone size: .; J gene: TRBJ1-1; V gene: TRBV5-1
CDR3 protein: CASSLVAGYGYTF; CDR3 length: 13; clone size: .; J gene: TRBJ1-2; V gene: TRBV5-1
CDR3 protein: CASRPDRGYTEAFF; CDR3 length: 14; clone size: .; J gene: TRBJ1-1; V gene: TRBV10-2
CDR3 protein: CASSPGGGNTIYF; CDR3 length: 13; clone size: .; J gene: TRBJ1-3; V gene: TRBV6-5
CDR3 protein: CASSEYVNYGYTF; CDR3 length: 13; clone size: .; J gene: TRBJ1-2; V gene: TRBV2
CDR3 protein: CASSLSPPDSPLHF; CDR3 length: 14; clone size: few; J gene: TRBJ1-6; V gene: TRBV7-9
CDR3 protein: CAWSSRTVNTEAFF; CDR3 length: 14; clone size: few; J gene: TRBJ1-1; V gene: TRBV30
CDR3 protein: CASRTWEADTQYF; CDR3 length: 13; clone size: .; J gene: TRBJ2-3; V gene: TRBV27
CDR3 protein: CASLGSQGSTEAFF; CDR3 length: 14; clone size: .; J gene: TRBJ1-1; V gene: TRBV6-5
CDR3 protein: CASSLGQGIMNTEAFF; CDR3 length: 16; clone size: .; J gene: TRBJ1-1; V gene: TRBV7-8
CDR3 protein: CASQADYSGNTIYF; CDR3 length: 14; clone size: .; J gene: TRBJ1-3; V gene: TRBV7-2
CDR3 protein: CASSAGGSYEQYF; CDR3 length: 13; clone size: .; J gene: TRBJ2-7; V gene: TRBV5-1
CDR3 protein: CASSASGNTEAFF; CDR3 length: 13; clone size: .; J gene: TRBJ1-1; V gene: TRBV6-4
CDR3 protein: CASSLDRDGYTF; CDR3 length: 12; clone size: .; J gene: TRBJ1-2; V gene: TRBV5-1
CDR3 protein: CSVVVTGGSRETQYF; CDR3 length: 15; clone size: .; J gene: TRBJ2-5; V gene: TRBV29-1
CDR3 protein: CASSLAAGAGSPLHF; CDR3 length: 15; clone size: .; J gene: TRBJ1-6; V gene: TRBV5-4
CDR3 protein: CASSPPPPSAQGYGYTF; CDR3 length: 17; clone size: .; J gene: TRBJ1-2; V gene: TRBV7-2